The present TCR beta chain was sequenced within a study of T cell repertoires in cytomegalovirus infection. At the level of the study: Recently identified HLA-C-restricted CMV epitopes and well-studied HLA-B-restricted CMV epitopes were used by the study.

One entry per CDR3 protein, called by TCRdb with MiXCR from the reads. Of about 480,000 distinct CDR3 sequences in the sample, roughly 34% were seen once. Study-wide findings and caveats: The study identified carriers of CMV plus the relevant HLA from cumulative public TCR beta family frequency. It was HLA-C-restricted CMV-specific TCR beta clonotypes that dominated the response ex vivo.

Comment on this clonotype: The antigen is unknown. Germline is not matched at one junction end, which may reflect a read error.

Material: cultured PBMCs, obtained from culture after CMV antigen stimulation. The TCR was taken from a human donor in good health (CMV status not recorded). Some clones in this sample may be carry-over from other donors' samples.

The CDR3 DNA reads as TGTGCCAGCACCCCGAGCTGGGGGGAGGACTTAGACGGGGAGCCGTTTTTT. It codes for CASTPSWGEDLDGEPFF. This chain links TRBV7-8 with TRBJ2-2; TRBD2 might be the D (6 bases). The germline V gene has CDR1 SGHVS and CDR2 FQNEAQ. The CDR3 sequence is 17 residues long.